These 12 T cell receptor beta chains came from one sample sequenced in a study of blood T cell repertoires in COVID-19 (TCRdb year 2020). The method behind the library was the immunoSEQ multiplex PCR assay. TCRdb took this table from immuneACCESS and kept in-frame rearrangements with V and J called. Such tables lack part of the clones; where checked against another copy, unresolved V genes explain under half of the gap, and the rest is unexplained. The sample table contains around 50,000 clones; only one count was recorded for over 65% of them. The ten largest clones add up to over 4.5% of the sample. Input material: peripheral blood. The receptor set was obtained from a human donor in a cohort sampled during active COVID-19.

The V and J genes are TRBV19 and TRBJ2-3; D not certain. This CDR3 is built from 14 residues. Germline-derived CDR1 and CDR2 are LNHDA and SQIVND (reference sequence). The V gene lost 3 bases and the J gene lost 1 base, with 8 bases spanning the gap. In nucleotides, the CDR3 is TGTGCCAGTAGTATTACAAAAGGCACAGATACGCAGTATTTT. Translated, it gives CASSITKGTDTQYF.

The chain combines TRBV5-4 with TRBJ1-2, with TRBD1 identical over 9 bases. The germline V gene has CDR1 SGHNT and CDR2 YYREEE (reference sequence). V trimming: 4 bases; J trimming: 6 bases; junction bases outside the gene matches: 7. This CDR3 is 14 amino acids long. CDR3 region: CASSPRQGEDGYTF. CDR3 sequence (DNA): TGTGCCAGCAGCCCAAGACAGGGGGAGGATGGCTACACCTTC.

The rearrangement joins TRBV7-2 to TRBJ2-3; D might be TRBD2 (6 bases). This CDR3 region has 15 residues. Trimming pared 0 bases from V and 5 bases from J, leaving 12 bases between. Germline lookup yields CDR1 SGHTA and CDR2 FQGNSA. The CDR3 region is CASSLAGGGGDTQYF. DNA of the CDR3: TGTGCCAGCAGCTTAGCGGGGGGTGGTGGAGATACGCAGTATTTT.

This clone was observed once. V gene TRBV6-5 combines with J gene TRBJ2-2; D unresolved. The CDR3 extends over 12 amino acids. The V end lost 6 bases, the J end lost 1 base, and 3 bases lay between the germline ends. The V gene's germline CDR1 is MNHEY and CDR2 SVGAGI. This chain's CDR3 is CASSWNTGELFF. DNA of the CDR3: TGTGCCAGCAGCTGGAACACCGGGGAGCTGTTTTTT.

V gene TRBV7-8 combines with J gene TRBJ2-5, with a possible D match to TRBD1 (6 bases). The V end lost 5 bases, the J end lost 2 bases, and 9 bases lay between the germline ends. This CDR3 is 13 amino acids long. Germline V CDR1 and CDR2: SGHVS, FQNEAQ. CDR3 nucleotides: TGTGCCAGCAGCCGACAGGTACAAGAGACCCAGTACTTC. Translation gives CASSRQVQETQYF.

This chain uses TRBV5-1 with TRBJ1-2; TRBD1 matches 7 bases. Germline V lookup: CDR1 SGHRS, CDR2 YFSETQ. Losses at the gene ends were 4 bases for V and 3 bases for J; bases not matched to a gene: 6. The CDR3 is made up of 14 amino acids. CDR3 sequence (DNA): TGCGCCAGCAGCAGGGACAGTGGAGACTATGGCTACACCTTC. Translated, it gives CASSRDSGDYGYTF.

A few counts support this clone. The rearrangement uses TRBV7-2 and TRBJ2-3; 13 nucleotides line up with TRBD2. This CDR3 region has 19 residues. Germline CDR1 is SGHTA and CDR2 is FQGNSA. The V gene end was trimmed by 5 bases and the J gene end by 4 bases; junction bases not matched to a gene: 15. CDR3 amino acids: CASSPRGSLAGGRADTQYF. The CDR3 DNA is TGTGCCAGCAGCCCACGCGGGTCACTAGCGGGGGGGCGGGCAGATACGCAGTATTTT.

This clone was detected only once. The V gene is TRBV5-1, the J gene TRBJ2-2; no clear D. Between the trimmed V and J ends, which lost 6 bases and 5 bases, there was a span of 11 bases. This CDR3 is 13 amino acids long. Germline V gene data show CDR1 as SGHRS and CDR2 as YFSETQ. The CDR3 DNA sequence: TGCGCCAGCACCCTCTTGAGGACCGGGGAGCTGTTTTTT. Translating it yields CASTLLRTGELFF.

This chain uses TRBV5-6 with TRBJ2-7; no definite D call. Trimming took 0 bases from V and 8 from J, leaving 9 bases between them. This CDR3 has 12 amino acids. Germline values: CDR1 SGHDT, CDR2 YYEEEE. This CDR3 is CASSLEGVQQYF. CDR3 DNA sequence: TGTGCCAGCAGCTTGGAAGGAGTACAGCAGTACTTC.

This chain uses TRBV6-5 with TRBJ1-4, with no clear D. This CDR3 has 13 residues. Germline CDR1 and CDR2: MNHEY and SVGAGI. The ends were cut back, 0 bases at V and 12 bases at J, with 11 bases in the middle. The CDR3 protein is CASSYSNGGQLFF. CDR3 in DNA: TGTGCCAGCAGTTACTCGAACGGAGGCCAACTGTTTTTT.

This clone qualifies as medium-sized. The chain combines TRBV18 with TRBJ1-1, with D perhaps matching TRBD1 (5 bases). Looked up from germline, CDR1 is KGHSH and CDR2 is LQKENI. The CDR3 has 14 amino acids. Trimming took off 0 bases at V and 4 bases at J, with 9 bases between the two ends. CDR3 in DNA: TGTGCCAGCTCACCACCCCCAGGGTCCACTGAAGCTTTCTTT. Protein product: CASSPPPGSTEAFF.

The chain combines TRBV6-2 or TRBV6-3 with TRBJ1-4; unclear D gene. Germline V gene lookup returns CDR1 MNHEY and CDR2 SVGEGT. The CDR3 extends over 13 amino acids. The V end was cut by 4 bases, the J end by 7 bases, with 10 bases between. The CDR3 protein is CASSSGSPEKLFF. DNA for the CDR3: TGTGCCAGCAGTTCCGGGAGTCCTGAAAAACTGTTTTTT.